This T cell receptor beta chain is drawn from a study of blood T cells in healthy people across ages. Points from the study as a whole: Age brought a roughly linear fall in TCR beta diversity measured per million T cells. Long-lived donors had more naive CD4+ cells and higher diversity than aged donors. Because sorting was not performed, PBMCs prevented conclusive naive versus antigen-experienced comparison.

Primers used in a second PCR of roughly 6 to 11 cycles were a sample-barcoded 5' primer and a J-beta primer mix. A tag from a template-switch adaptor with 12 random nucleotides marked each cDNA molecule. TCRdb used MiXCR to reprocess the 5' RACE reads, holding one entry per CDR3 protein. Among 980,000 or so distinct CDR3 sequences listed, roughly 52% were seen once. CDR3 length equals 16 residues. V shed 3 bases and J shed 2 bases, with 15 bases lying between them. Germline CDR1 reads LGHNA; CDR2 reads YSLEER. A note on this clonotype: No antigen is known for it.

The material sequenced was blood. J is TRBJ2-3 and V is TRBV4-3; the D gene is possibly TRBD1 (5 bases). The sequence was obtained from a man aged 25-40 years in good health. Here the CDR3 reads CASSHTGAEPTDTQYF. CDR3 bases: TGCGCCAGCAGCCACACAGGCGCAGAGCCCACAGATACGCAGTATTTT.